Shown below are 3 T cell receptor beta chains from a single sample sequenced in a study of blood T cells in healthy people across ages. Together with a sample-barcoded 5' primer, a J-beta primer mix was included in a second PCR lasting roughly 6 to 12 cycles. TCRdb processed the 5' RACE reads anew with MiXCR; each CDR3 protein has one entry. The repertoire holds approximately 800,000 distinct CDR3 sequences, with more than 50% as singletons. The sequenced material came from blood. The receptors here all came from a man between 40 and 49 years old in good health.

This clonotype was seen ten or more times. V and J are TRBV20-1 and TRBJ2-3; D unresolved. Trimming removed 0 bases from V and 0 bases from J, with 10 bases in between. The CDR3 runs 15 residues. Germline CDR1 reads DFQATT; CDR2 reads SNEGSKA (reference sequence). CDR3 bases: TGCAGTGCTAGAGATAGTCACGAAAGCACAGATACGCAGTATTTT. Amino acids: CSARDSHESTDTQYF.

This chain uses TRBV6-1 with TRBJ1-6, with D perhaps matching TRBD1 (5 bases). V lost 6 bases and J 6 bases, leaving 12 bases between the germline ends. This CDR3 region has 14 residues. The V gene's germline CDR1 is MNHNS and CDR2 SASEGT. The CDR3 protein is CASSVGGLNSPLHF. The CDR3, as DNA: TGTGCCAGCAGCGTGGGGGGACTTAATTCACCCCTCCACTTT.

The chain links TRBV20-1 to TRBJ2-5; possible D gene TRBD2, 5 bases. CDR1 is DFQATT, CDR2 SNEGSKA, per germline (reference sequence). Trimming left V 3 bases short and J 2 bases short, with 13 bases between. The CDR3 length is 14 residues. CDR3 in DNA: TGCAGTGCTAGGGAGGACCCTGCGCAAGAGACCCAGTACTTC. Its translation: CSAREDPAQETQYF.